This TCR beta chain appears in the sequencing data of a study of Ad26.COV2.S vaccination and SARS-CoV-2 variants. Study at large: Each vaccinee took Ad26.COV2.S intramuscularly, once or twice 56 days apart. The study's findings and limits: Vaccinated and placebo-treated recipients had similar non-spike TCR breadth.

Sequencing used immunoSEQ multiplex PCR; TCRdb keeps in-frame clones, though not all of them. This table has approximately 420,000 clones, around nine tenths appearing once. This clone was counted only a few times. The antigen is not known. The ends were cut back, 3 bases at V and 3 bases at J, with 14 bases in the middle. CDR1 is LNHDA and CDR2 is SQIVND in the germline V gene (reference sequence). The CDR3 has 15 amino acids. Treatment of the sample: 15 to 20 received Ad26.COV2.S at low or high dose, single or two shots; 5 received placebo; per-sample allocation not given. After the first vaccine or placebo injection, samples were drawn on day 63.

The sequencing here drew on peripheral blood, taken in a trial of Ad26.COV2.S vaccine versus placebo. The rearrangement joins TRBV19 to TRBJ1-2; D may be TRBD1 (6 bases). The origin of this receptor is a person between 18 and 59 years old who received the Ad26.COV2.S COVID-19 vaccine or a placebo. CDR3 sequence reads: CASSMAGASDYGYTF. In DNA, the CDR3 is TGTGCCAGTAGTATGGCGGGGGCCTCTGACTATGGCTACACCTTC.